These T cell receptor beta chains were read from a single sample in a study of blood T cell repertoires in COVID-19. Generated by immunoSEQ multiplex PCR, the TCRdb table keeps only in-frame clones and is missing some. The sample records 85,000 to 95,000 clones, 80% to 95% being singletons. Sample: peripheral blood. Source of these receptors: a woman aged 50 to 65 in a cohort sampled during active COVID-19. The CDR3 runs from the conserved cysteine through the conserved F or W. Fields, in order: J gene, V gene, clone size, D gene, CDR3 length, CDR3 protein, CDR3 DNA. D genes are given only for firm matches. Only part of the rows carry a size: once, few, many, or a class if the clone is expanded.

>TRBJ2-1|TRBV5-5|.|TRBD2|14
CASSRAGNDNEQFF
TGTGCCAGCAGCAGAGCGGGGAACGACAATGAGCAGTTCTTC
>TRBJ1-2|TRBV28|.|.|13
CASRIDRYYGYTF
TGTGCCAGCAGGATTGACAGATACTATGGCTACACCTTC
>TRBJ2-1|TRBV4-2|.|TRBD2|17
CASSQDRASGGYNEQFF
TGTGCCAGCAGCCAAGATCGAGCTAGCGGGGGCTACAATGAGCAGTTCTTC
>TRBJ1-4|TRBV5-6|.|TRBD1|15
CASGQGASTNEKLFF
TGTGCCAGCGGACAGGGGGCTTCGACTAATGAAAAACTGTTTTTT
>TRBJ2-1|TRBV5-1|.|.|11
CASSLEAEQFF
TGCGCCAGCAGCTTGGAAGCGGAGCAGTTCTTC
>TRBJ1-3|TRBV7-9|.|.|15
CASSLLDISGNTIYF
TGTGCCAGCAGCTTATTAGACATCTCTGGAAACACCATATATTTT
>TRBJ1-6|TRBV4-1|.|.|17
CASSQGGGRRVNSPLHF
TGCGCCAGCAGCCAAGGGGGGGGTCGTAGAGTCAATTCACCCCTCCACTTT
>TRBJ1-1|TRBV18|.|.|13
CASSQQGNTEAFF
TGTGCCAGCTCACAACAGGGGAACACTGAAGCTTTCTTT
>TRBJ2-2|TRBV9|.|.|14
CASQGQTNTGELFF
TGTGCCAGCCAGGGACAAACGAACACCGGGGAGCTGTTTTTT
>TRBJ1-3|TRBV5-1|.|TRBD1|16
CASSLGYRGSGNTIYF
TGCGCCAGCAGCTTGGGGTACAGGGGCTCTGGAAACACCATATATTTT
>TRBJ2-7|TRBV5-5|.|.|16
CASSWSPGLSSYEQYF
TGTGCCAGCAGCTGGTCCCCGGGACTCAGCTCCTACGAGCAGTACTTC
>TRBJ1-5|TRBV29-1|.|.|13
CSVGGALNQPQHF
TGCAGCGTTGGCGGGGCCCTCAATCAGCCCCAGCATTTT
>TRBJ2-5|TRBV11-2|.|.|15
CASSLAPGVGETQYF
TGTGCCAGCAGCTTAGCCCCGGGGGTGGGAGAGACCCAGTACTTC
>TRBJ2-4|TRBV19|.|TRBD1|15
CASSTDRGLETRRYF
TGTGCCAGTAGTACCGACAGGGGGCTGGAGACTAGAAGGTACTTC
>TRBJ1-4|TRBV6-5|.|.|15
CASTRQVGTNEKLFF
TGTGCCAGCACCAGACAGGTGGGGACTAATGAAAAACTGTTTTTT
>TRBJ2-7|TRBV3-1/TRBV3-2|.|TRBD1|14
CASSSGTGAYEQYF
TGTGCCAGCAGCTCCGGGACAGGGGCGTACGAGCAGTACTTC
>TRBJ2-7|TRBV4-1|few|TRBD1|15
CASSQDLRTGGRQYF
TGCGCCAGCAGCCAAGATTTAAGGACAGGGGGGAGGCAGTACTTC
>TRBJ2-7|TRBV28|.|.|14
CASSQDAGRYEQYF
TGTGCCAGCAGTCAAGACGCGGGGCGCTACGAGCAGTACTTC
>TRBJ1-5|TRBV18|once|TRBD1|17
CASSLPGQGLGNQPQHF
TGTGCCAGCTCACTTCCGGGACAGGGATTGGGCAATCAGCCCCAGCATTTT
>TRBJ2-2|TRBV5-5|.|.|16
CASSFRHSQGSGELFF
TGTGCCAGCAGCTTTCGTCATTCCCAGGGTAGCGGGGAGCTGTTTTTT
>TRBJ2-1|TRBV28|.|.|13
CASSSIGYNEQFF
TGTGCCAGCAGTTCGATCGGTTACAATGAGCAGTTCTTC
>TRBJ1-1|TRBV28|.|.|12
CASSFTGVEAFF
TGTGCCAGCAGTTTTACGGGGGTTGAAGCTTTCTTT
>TRBJ2-7|TRBV7-8|once|.|14
CASSFRVHGYEQYF
TGTGCCAGCAGCTTCCGGGTCCATGGGTACGAGCAGTACTTC
>TRBJ2-5|TRBV10-3|.|.|15
CAIKGGAWVGETQYF
TGTGCCATCAAGGGGGGGGCGTGGGTAGGAGAGACCCAGTACTTC
>TRBJ2-3|TRBV5-1|.|.|15
CASSATVPRGDTQYF
TGCGCCAGCAGCGCGACGGTCCCCCGGGGGGATACGCAGTATTTT
>TRBJ2-7|TRBV10-2|.|.|13
CASTSARSYEQYF
TGCGCCAGCACTTCCGCTAGAAGTTACGAGCAGTACTTC
>TRBJ2-7|TRBV7-9|.|.|12
CASSLASREQYF
TGTGCCAGCAGCTTAGCGTCCCGCGAGCAGTACTTC
>TRBJ2-7|TRBV28|.|.|13
CASKALVSYEQYF
TGTGCCAGCAAAGCTTTGGTTTCCTACGAGCAGTACTTC
>TRBJ1-2|TRBV30|.|.|12
CAWSPRLYGYTF
TGTGCCTGGAGTCCGCGGCTCTATGGCTACACCTTC
>TRBJ2-7|TRBV19|.|.|15
CASRRAGPPGYEQYF
TGTGCCAGTAGAAGGGCGGGACCGCCGGGGTACGAGCAGTACTTC
>TRBJ2-7|TRBV19|.|TRBD1|17
CASSILSGTGASYEQYF
TGTGCCAGTAGTATTTTAAGTGGGACAGGGGCGTCATACGAGCAGTACTTC
>TRBJ2-7|TRBV28|once|.|12
CASSLSTYEQYF
TGTGCCAGCAGCCTGAGCACCTACGAGCAGTACTTC
>TRBJ2-7|TRBV7-3|.|.|13
CASSPGNNYEQYF
TGTGCCAGCAGCCCAGGGAACAATTACGAGCAGTACTTC
>TRBJ2-1|TRBV5-1|.|TRBD1|16
CASSSGTGTVYNEQFF
TGCGCCAGCAGCTCGGGCACCGGGACAGTCTACAATGAGCAGTTCTTC
>TRBJ1-6|TRBV28|.|TRBD1|16
CASSSIRQGRNSPLHF
TGTGCCAGCAGTTCCATTAGACAGGGGCGTAATTCACCCCTCCACTTT
>TRBJ2-1|TRBV5-4|.|TRBD1|16
CASSSEGGASYNEQFF
TGTGCCAGCAGCTCTGAAGGGGGCGCATCCTACAATGAGCAGTTCTTC
>TRBJ2-7|TRBV5-1|.|.|15
CASSLGLGLGYEQYF
TGCGCCAGCAGCTTGGGACTAGGTCTGGGTTACGAGCAGTACTTC
>TRBJ2-1|TRBV6-1|.|.|15
CASSEAIAAYNEQFF
TGTGCCAGCAGTGAAGCAATAGCGGCATACAATGAGCAGTTCTTC
>TRBJ1-2|TRBV9|.|.|15
CASSSDGRADYGYTF
TGTGCCAGCAGCTCCGATGGGCGGGCGGACTATGGCTACACCTTC
>TRBJ2-2|TRBV10-2|.|TRBD2|19
CASIEPGLVPQLNTGELFF
TGCGCCAGCATTGAACCGGGACTAGTCCCCCAACTTAACACCGGGGAGCTGTTTTTT
>TRBJ2-1|TRBV6-1|.|TRBD1|15
CASSDRDRGYNEQFF
TGTGCCAGCAGTGACCGGGACAGGGGTTACAATGAGCAGTTCTTC
>TRBJ1-5|TRBV7-2|few|.|14
CASSLQSANQPQHF
TGTGCCAGCAGCTTACAGTCCGCCAATCAGCCCCAGCATTTT
>TRBJ2-1|TRBV7-9|few|TRBD2|15
CASNGPSGSNNEQFF
TGTGCCAGCAACGGGCCCAGCGGGAGCAATAATGAGCAGTTCTTC
>TRBJ1-6|TRBV12-3/TRBV12-4|few|.|12
CASSPDGRPLHF
TGTGCCAGCAGTCCCGATGGGAGGCCCCTCCACTTT
>TRBJ1-1|TRBV27|.|TRBD1|12
CASSSDRGAAFF
TGTGCCAGCAGTTCAGACAGGGGGGCAGCTTTCTTT
>TRBJ2-5|TRBV5-1|.|TRBD2|15
CASRTIAGGPETQYF
TGCGCCTCGCGAACGATAGCGGGGGGGCCAGAGACCCAGTACTTC
>TRBJ2-2|TRBV7-3|.|TRBD2|21
CASSLGPVRTSGDANTGELFF
TGTGCCAGCAGCTTAGGGCCCGTCCGGACTAGCGGGGACGCGAACACCGGGGAGCTGTTTTTT
>TRBJ1-2|TRBV3-1/TRBV3-2|.|.|15
CASSQGGPGGIGYTF
TGTGCCAGCAGCCAAGGAGGGCCAGGAGGGATTGGCTACACCTTC
>TRBJ2-3|TRBV5-6|.|.|19
CASSRKRSQQPRFANTQYF
TGTGCCAGCAGCCGAAAGCGTTCCCAGCAACCCCGCTTCGCGAATACGCAGTATTTT
>TRBJ2-7|TRBV19|.|TRBD2|15
CASSMTSGGADEQYF
TGTGCCAGTAGTATGACTAGCGGGGGGGCCGACGAGCAGTACTTC
>TRBJ2-7|TRBV5-1|.|TRBD1|14
CASGTGTGGVEQYF
TGCGCCAGCGGAACCGGGACAGGGGGCGTCGAGCAGTACTTC
>TRBJ1-4|TRBV5-1|.|.|14
CASSPSSTNEKLFF
TGCGCCAGCAGCCCAAGCTCAACTAATGAAAAACTGTTTTTT
>TRBJ1-5|TRBV2|once|.|13
CASSSGGNQPQHF
TGTGCCAGCAGTTCGGGGGGCAATCAGCCCCAGCATTTT
>TRBJ2-1|TRBV3-1/TRBV3-2|.|TRBD2|15
CASSLGTSGGIGQFF
TGTGCCAGCAGCCTAGGGACTAGCGGGGGGATAGGGCAGTTCTTC